This TCR beta chain is from a study of early T cells in non-severe SARS-CoV-2 infection. There are many counts of this clonotype. V shed 4 bases and J shed 15 bases, with 22 bases lying between them. The CDR3 is 14 residues long. CDR1 and CDR2 (germline): MGHRA, YSYEKL. TCRdb reprocessed the 5' RACE reads via MiXCR and lists one record per CDR3 protein. Of approximately 58,000 distinct CDR3 sequences listed, 6.2% were seen once; the top ten hold under 5%. V gene TRBV4-1 combines with J gene TRBJ2-1; D remains unclear. Sequences were obtained from whole blood. The sequence derives from an adult who was a healthcare worker with PCR-confirmed SARS-CoV-2 infection or an uninfected control (not recorded which). The chain's CDR3 is CASSREPRVGIWFF. In nucleotides, the CDR3 is TGCGCCAGCAGCCGAGAGCCAAGGGTGGGCATTTGGTTCTTC.